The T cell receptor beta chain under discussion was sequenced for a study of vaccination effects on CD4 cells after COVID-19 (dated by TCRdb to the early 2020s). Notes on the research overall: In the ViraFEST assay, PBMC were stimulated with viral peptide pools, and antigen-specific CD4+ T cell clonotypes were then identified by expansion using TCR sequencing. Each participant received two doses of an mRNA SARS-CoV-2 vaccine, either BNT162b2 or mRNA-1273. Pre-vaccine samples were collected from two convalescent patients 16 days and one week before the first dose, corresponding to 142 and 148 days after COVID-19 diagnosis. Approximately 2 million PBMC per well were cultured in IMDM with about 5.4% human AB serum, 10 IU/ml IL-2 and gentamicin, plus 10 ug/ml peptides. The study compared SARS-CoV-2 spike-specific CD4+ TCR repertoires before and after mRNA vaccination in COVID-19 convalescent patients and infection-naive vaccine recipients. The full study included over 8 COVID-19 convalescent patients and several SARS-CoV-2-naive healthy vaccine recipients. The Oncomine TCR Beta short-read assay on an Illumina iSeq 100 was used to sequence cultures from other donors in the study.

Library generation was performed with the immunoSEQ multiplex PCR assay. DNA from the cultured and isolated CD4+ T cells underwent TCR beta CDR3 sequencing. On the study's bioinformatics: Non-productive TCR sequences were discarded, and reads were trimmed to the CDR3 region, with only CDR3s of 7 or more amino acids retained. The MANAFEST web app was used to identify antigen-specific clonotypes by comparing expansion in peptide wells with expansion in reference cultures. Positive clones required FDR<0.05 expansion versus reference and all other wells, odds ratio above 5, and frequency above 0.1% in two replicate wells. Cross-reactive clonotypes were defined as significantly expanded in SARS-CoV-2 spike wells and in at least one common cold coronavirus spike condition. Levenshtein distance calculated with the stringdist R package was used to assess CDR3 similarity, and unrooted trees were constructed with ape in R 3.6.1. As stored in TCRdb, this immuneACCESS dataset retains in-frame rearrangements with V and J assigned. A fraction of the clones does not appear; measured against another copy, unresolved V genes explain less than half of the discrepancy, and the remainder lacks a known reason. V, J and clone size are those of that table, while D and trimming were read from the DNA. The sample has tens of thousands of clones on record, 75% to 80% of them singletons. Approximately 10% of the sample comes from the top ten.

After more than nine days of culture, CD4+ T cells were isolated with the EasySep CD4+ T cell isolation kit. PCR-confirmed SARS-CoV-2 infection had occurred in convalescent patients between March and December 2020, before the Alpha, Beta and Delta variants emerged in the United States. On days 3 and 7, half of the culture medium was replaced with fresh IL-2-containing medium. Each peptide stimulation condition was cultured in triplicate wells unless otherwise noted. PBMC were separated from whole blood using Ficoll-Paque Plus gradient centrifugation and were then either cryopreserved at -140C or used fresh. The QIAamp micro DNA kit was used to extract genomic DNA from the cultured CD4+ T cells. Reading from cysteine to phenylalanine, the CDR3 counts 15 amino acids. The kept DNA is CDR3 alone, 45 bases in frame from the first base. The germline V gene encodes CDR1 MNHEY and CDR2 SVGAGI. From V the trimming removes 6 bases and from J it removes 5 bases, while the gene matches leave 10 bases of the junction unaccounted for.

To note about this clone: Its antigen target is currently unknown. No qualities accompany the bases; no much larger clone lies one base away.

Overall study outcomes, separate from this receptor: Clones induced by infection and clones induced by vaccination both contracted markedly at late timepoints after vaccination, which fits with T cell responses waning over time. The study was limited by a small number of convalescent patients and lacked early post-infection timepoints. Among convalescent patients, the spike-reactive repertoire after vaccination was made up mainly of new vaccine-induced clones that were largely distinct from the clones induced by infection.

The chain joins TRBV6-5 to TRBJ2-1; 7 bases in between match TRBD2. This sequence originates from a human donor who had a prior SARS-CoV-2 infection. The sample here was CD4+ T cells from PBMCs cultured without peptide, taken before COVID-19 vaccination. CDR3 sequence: CASRRAAGWDNEQFF. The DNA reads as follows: TGTGCCAGCAGGAGGGCAGCGGGATGGGACAATGAGCAGTTCTTC.